These T cell receptor beta chains were read from a single sample in a study of T cell changes during pregnancy in multiple sclerosis. The protocol was immunoSEQ multiplex PCR, while the TCRdb copy is restricted to in-frame clones and leaves out a portion. Of 60,000 to 65,000 clones listed, around 92% are singletons. Sequenced here: peripheral blood, sampled in the first trimester of pregnancy. These receptors were collected from a female donor with multiple sclerosis, enrolled in a pregnancy study. CDR3s leave out the opening cysteine and the closing phenylalanine or tryptophan. A D gene is named only where the DNA matches it firmly.

CDR3aa	d_gene	j_gene	v_gene
ASRSGSQSTDTQY	-	TRBJ2-3	TRBV7-9
AWSVDGGSTDTQY	-	TRBJ2-3	TRBV30
ASSPKGQGPMAYYNEQF	TRBD1	TRBJ2-1	TRBV28
ASSLALGTMNTEAF	-	TRBJ1-1	TRBV7-9
ASSFQGGRETQY	TRBD2	TRBJ2-5	TRBV28
ASSPAGTNAGANVLT	-	TRBJ2-6	TRBV7-9
ASRGTGKSYNEQF	TRBD1	TRBJ2-1	TRBV6-1
ASSGTGGNGYT	TRBD1	TRBJ1-2	TRBV25-1
ASSYRATNEKLF	-	TRBJ1-4	TRBV7-9
ASSSKGPNEQY	-	TRBJ2-7	TRBV7-2
ASSHRLAGADTQY	TRBD2	TRBJ2-3	TRBV6-6
SVEDGSGSRNEQF	TRBD2	TRBJ2-1	TRBV29-1
ASSSRWNGDTRCSGANVLT	-	TRBJ2-6	TRBV21-1
ASRREGQGFNQPQH	-	TRBJ1-5	TRBV2
ASSFGANNEQF	-	TRBJ2-1	TRBV11-3
ASSQDLGGSYYEQF	TRBD2	TRBJ2-1	TRBV4-2
ASSLLRAVAEQY	-	TRBJ2-7	TRBV28
AWSADTGGTNEKLF	TRBD1	TRBJ1-4	TRBV30
ASSDSPDSGNTIY	-	TRBJ1-3	TRBV6-1
ASSQVGYNEQF	-	TRBJ2-1	TRBV14
ASSFVVGLASQGQF	TRBD2	TRBJ2-1	TRBV7-2
ASRKQGSHQPQH	-	TRBJ1-5	TRBV2
ASSKGSGARGYT	-	TRBJ1-2	TRBV19
ASSQATGPNEKLF	-	TRBJ1-4	TRBV2
ASSQEVLRLARYNEQF	TRBD2	TRBJ2-1	TRBV4-3
ASSLAGTASYEQY	TRBD1	TRBJ2-7	TRBV5-4
ASSVDSGRYMNTEAF	-	TRBJ1-1	TRBV9
ASSLALSVTETQY	-	TRBJ2-5	TRBV5-1
ASSPYGTGLRDTQY	TRBD1	TRBJ2-3	TRBV18
ASSEDPSGIQY	-	TRBJ2-4	TRBV10-2
ASRSLSGNTIY	-	TRBJ1-3	TRBV9
ASSLSSGSPYEQY	TRBD2	TRBJ2-7	TRBV5-1
ASSSREIGVYEQF	-	TRBJ2-1	TRBV5-6
ASTGTSSRLSTDTQY	TRBD2	TRBJ2-3	TRBV2
ASSAGTSGVYNEQF	TRBD2	TRBJ2-1	TRBV25-1
AWSLTGGSEQF	TRBD1	TRBJ2-1	TRBV30
ASSSSGGTEAF	TRBD1	TRBJ1-1	TRBV7-9
ATSSSDRGYEQY	TRBD1	TRBJ2-7	TRBV15
ASSLNGGTGHH	TRBD1	TRBJ1-5	TRBV7-9
SVEGGRAGERYEQY	TRBD2	TRBJ2-7	TRBV29-1
ASSSLSGRDAYEQY	TRBD2	TRBJ2-7	TRBV11-2
ASSQYRGDTGELF	TRBD1	TRBJ2-2	TRBV4-3
ARSPGTSTMDEQF	-	TRBJ2-1	TRBV5-3
ASRVEDGYT	-	TRBJ1-2	TRBV19
ASSETSGGTDTQY	TRBD2	TRBJ2-3	TRBV6-4
ASSSTGSTDTQY	-	TRBJ2-3	TRBV7-9
ASSELGGQGITGELF	TRBD1	TRBJ2-2	TRBV25-1
ASSSRDRALDTQY	TRBD1	TRBJ2-3	TRBV11-3
ASSLGFRADTQY	-	TRBJ2-3	TRBV5-4
ASSPLAGDNEQF	TRBD2	TRBJ2-1	TRBV18
ASRWPGVETQY	-	TRBJ2-5	TRBV5-1
ASSLGGLVEY	-	TRBJ2-4	TRBV5-4
ASSAVRGPQETQY	TRBD1	TRBJ2-5	TRBV2
ASSTPGLAGSSYNEQF	TRBD2	TRBJ2-1	TRBV27
ASSPQGSNQPQH	-	TRBJ1-5	TRBV19